The T cell receptor (beta chain) under discussion was sequenced for a study of T cells in localized non-small cell lung cancer. The table lists this clone with a few counts. Its antigen remains unidentified. Regarding the study as a whole: Appearance in adjacent lung was seen for a median roughly 50 of the top 100 tumor clones. Among the tissues sampled, uninvolved adjacent lung had the highest T cell clonality, above tumor. Without multi-region sequencing, intratumor heterogeneity could not be excluded. Elevated circulating T cell density in blood was associated with longer overall survival.

Profiled with immunoSEQ multiplex PCR; TCRdb holds only in-frame clones, not every one. The sample has about 2,200 clones, 37% seen once. The sequence derives from a female donor older than 55 with stage I lung adenocarcinoma. The sample consisted of lung tumor tissue, taken before any cancer treatment.

The CDR3 sequence: CASSSRTGGATIYF. The CDR3 DNA sequence: TGTGCCAGCAGCTCTCGGACAGGGGGAGCCACCATATATTTT. The chain couples TRBV9 to TRBJ1-3, with 10 positions matching TRBD1. This CDR3 has 14 residues. Germline V lookup: CDR1 SGDLS, CDR2 YYNGEE. V was pared by 4 bases and J by 9 bases, with 7 bases of the junction left unmatched.